These 31 T cell receptor beta chains came from one sample sequenced in a study of blood T cell repertoires in COVID-19. Data came from immunoSEQ multiplex PCR; TCRdb stores just in-frame clones and leaves some out. Here the sample spans around 100,000 clones, around 94% being singletons. The sequenced material came from peripheral blood. The receptors were gathered from a man aged 45-65 years with active COVID-19.

The V call is TRBV28, the J call TRBJ1-3; a possible D gene is TRBD1 (6 bases). Between the trimmed V and J ends, which lost 9 bases and 4 bases, there was a span of 16 bases. Germline V CDR1 and CDR2: MDHEN, SYDVKM. The length of the CDR3 is 14 residues. For the CDR3, the DNA is TGTGCCAGTACCCCTGGGGGCTCGGGAAACACCATATATTTT. Encoded protein: CASTPGGSGNTIYF.

This chain joins TRBV19 and TRBJ1-3; D not resolved. The CDR3 length is 15 residues. V shed 0 bases and J shed 0 bases, with 6 bases lying between them. CDR1 LNHDA and CDR2 SQIVND come from the germline V gene (reference sequence). The CDR3 region has the DNA TGTGCCAGTAGTATAGATCGAGACTCTGGAAACACCATATATTTT. Translation: CASSIDRDSGNTIYF. The variable domain in full, with the rest retrieved from reference TRBV19 and TRBJ1-3, is DGGITQSPKYLFRKEGQNVTLSCEQNLNHDAMYWYRQDPGQGLRLIYYSQIVNDFQKGDIAEGYSVSREKKESFPLTVTSAQKNPTAFYLCASSIDRDSGNTIYFGEGSWLTVV.

The V call is TRBV12-3 or TRBV12-4, the J call TRBJ2-7, with D maybe TRBD1 (6 bases). The CDR3 is 12 amino acids. V was cut by 5 bases and J by 4 bases, with 9 bases left in between. CDR3 sequence reads: CASSARGYEQYF. The CDR3 DNA sequence: TGTGCCAGCAGTGCCAGGGGTTACGAGCAGTACTTC.

V gene TRBV5-6 combines with J gene TRBJ2-1, with 9 bases fitting TRBD2. CDR1 and CDR2 (germline): SGHDT, YYEEEE. This CDR3 has 18 residues. J lost 4 bases, V lost 0 bases, and 11 bases had no gene match. CDR3 amino acids: CASSLGVRGLAGYNEQFF. CDR3 DNA sequence: TGTGCCAGCAGCTTGGGGGTAAGGGGGCTAGCGGGGTACAATGAGCAGTTCTTC.

This chain connects TRBV28 to TRBJ2-7, with D possibly matching TRBD2 (5 bases). V was shortened by 3 bases and J by 5 bases, with 11 bases between the two germline ends. Germline V CDR1 and CDR2: MDHEN, SYDVKM. This CDR3 has 13 residues. CDR3 sequence: CASSFPGRDEQYF. CDR3 sequence (DNA): TGTGCCAGCAGTTTCCCGGGAAGGGACGAGCAGTACTTC.

The CDR3 nucleotides read TGTGCCAGCAGTTGGGCAGCTAACTATGGCTACACCTTC. This encodes CASSWAANYGYTF. The gene calls are TRBV27 and TRBJ1-2; D is unclear. Germline CDR1 reads MNHEY; CDR2 reads SMNVEV (reference sequence). This CDR3 is 13 amino acids long. Trimming pared 4 bases from V and 0 bases from J, leaving 6 bases between.

The CDR3 bases are TGCGCCAGCAGCGGACCTCGGGGTTCGGGGAACTATGGCTACACCTTC. This encodes CASSGPRGSGNYGYTF. V usage is TRBV5-1 and J usage is TRBJ1-2; D gene unclear. This CDR3 contains 16 residues. Deletions cut 4 bases from V and 2 bases from J, with 18 bases between. In germline, CDR1 is SGHRS, CDR2 YFSETQ.

The rearrangement links TRBV2 to TRBJ2-7; perhaps TRBD1 as D (6 bases). V was pared by 4 bases and J by 1 base, with 14 bases between. Germline V lookup: CDR1 SNHLY, CDR2 FYNNEI. The length of the CDR3 is 15 residues. CDR3: CASSAPTGKSYEQYF. The CDR3 nucleotides are TGTGCCAGCAGTGCTCCTACAGGGAAGTCCTACGAGCAGTACTTC. Full variable domain (rest looked up from reference TRBV2 and TRBJ2-7): EPEVTQTPSHQVTQMGQEVILRCVPISNHLYFYWYRQILGQKVEFLVSFYNNEISEKSEIFDDQFSVERPDGSNFTLKIRSTKLEDSAMYFCASSAPTGKSYEQYFGPGTRLTVT.

This chain joins TRBV7-9 and TRBJ1-1; 9 positions agree with TRBD1. The CDR3 runs 15 residues. V lost 5 bases to trimming and J lost 5 bases; unmatched junction nucleotides: 9. The germline CDR1 and CDR2 sequences are SEHNR and FQNEAQ (reference sequence). CDR3 bases: TGTGCCAGCAGCGCCTCGGGACAGGGACTTACTGAAGCTTTCTTT. Its protein is CASSASGQGLTEAFF.

The rearrangement links TRBV7-9 to TRBJ2-1; perhaps TRBD1 as D (6 bases). Trimming removed 5 bases at V and 4 bases at J, with 18 bases between. This CDR3 spans 16 amino acids. Per the germline V gene, CDR1 is SEHNR and CDR2 is FQNEAQ (reference sequence). Here the CDR3 DNA reads TGTGCCAGCAGCGGATACAGAGGGCAGGGGTACAATGAGCAGTTCTTC. Translated, it gives CASSGYRGQGYNEQFF.

The gene calls are TRBV27 and TRBJ2-1, with a possible D match to TRBD1 (6 bases). The germline CDR1 and CDR2 sequences are MNHEY and SMNVEV (reference sequence). V was trimmed by 6 bases and J by 6 bases, leaving 15 bases between them. This CDR3 comprises 14 residues. The CDR3: CASRAPPRGNEQFF. CDR3 coding DNA: TGTGCCAGCAGGGCGCCCCCCAGGGGCAATGAGCAGTTCTTC.

J is TRBJ1-1 and V is TRBV29-1; tentative D call: TRBD1 (5 bases). CDR3 length equals 14 residues. Germline V lookup: CDR1 SQVTM, CDR2 ANQGSEA. The V gene lost 5 bases and the J gene lost 2 bases, with 15 bases spanning the gap. The CDR3 sequence is CSVYTRQSNTEAFF. Written as DNA, the CDR3 is TGCAGCGTTTACACTCGACAGAGTAACACTGAAGCTTTCTTT.

This chain links TRBV7-8 with TRBJ1-1; 7 bases line up with TRBD1. The CDR3 spans 14 residues. CDR1 and CDR2 (germline): SGHVS, FQNEAQ. The V segment lost 1 base and the J segment 2 bases; nucleotides outside the gene matches: 1. The DNA for the CDR3 is TGTGCCAGCAGCTTAGGACAGGGTAACACTGAAGCTTTCTTT. Amino acid sequence: CASSLGQGNTEAFF.

The genes are TRBV4-1 and TRBJ2-7; no reliable D call. CDR3 length: 12 residues. Trimming stripped 0 bases from V and 6 bases from J, with 6 bases between. Germline V gene lookup returns CDR1 MGHRA and CDR2 YSYEKL. The CDR3 DNA follows: TGCGCCAGCAGCCAAGATATGGCCGAGCAGTACTTC. Protein sequence: CASSQDMAEQYF.

The genes are TRBV5-6 and TRBJ2-1, with 8 bases fitting TRBD1. The ends lost 1 base at V and 2 bases at J; junction bases unmatched: 2. This CDR3 has 15 residues. Germline assignment: CDR1 SGHDT and CDR2 YYEEEE. The CDR3 region is CASSLNRGAYNEQFF. DNA for the CDR3: TGTGCCAGCAGCTTGAACAGGGGGGCCTACAATGAGCAGTTCTTC.

The chain has TRBV5-1 and TRBJ2-1; 7 positions match TRBD2. This CDR3 is built from 15 residues. Germline loops: CDR1 SGHRS, CDR2 YFSETQ. Trimming removed 4 bases from V and 9 bases from J; junction bases left unmatched: 13. CDR3 in DNA: TGCGCCAGCAGCCCCAGCGGGACCACGATAGGTGAGCAGTTCTTC. This codes for CASSPSGTTIGEQFF. Supplemented by reference TRBV5-1 and TRBJ2-1, the full variable domain reads KAGVTQTPRYLIKTRGQQVTLSCSPISGHRSVSWYQQTPGQGLQFLFEYFSETQRNKGNFPGRFSGRQFSNSRSEMNVSTLELGDSALYLCASSPSGTTIGEQFFGPGTRLTVL.

The chain has TRBV3-1 (or the pseudogene TRBV3-2) and TRBJ2-7; 9 bases are a match to TRBD1. From germline, CDR1 is LGHDT and CDR2 YNNKEL (reference sequence). The CDR3 runs to 16 residues. Losses at the gene ends were 5 bases for V and 1 base for J; bases not matched to a gene: 9. The CDR3 DNA reads TGTGCCAGCAGCTTTAACAGGGGGCTGCGGTCCTACGAGCAGTACTTC. Translating it yields CASSFNRGLRSYEQYF.

This chain joins TRBV5-1 and TRBJ1-5; D uncertain. The V gene lost 0 bases and the J gene lost 5 bases, with 9 bases spanning the gap. Looked up from germline, CDR1 is SGHRS and CDR2 is YFSETQ. The CDR3 is 14 residues long. The CDR3: CASSLDAVDQPQHF. The CDR3, as DNA: TGCGCCAGCAGCTTGGATGCGGTAGATCAGCCCCAGCATTTT.

V gene TRBV5-1 combines with J gene TRBJ2-7, with a tentative D call TRBD2 (6 bases). V was trimmed by 1 base and J by 6 bases, leaving 14 bases between them. The CDR3 totals 14 residues. Looked up from germline, CDR1 is SGHRS and CDR2 is YFSETQ. Here the CDR3 reads CASSLLVGGSEQYF. In nucleotides, the CDR3 is TGCGCCAGCAGCTTGCTAGTGGGGGGAAGCGAGCAGTACTTC.

This chain uses TRBV6-5 with TRBJ2-7, with TRBD1 matching over 10 bases. The germline gives CDR1 MNHEY, CDR2 SVGAGI. CDR3 length: 14 amino acids. J gave up 3 bases and V 4 bases, and 3 bases lay outside the gene matches. The CDR3 loop reads CASSSGTGVYEQYF. CDR3 nucleotide sequence: TGTGCCAGCAGTTCCGGGACAGGGGTCTACGAGCAGTACTTC.

The genes are TRBV7-9 and TRBJ2-7; a possible D gene is TRBD1 (5 bases). From germline, CDR1 is SEHNR and CDR2 FQNEAQ (reference sequence). The germline V and J ends were trimmed by 5 bases and 6 bases, with 17 bases remaining between them. The CDR3 covers 14 residues. CDR3 bases: TGTGCCAGCAGCCAGGGCCTCGCATCCCCCGAGCAGTACTTC. Translation: CASSQGLASPEQYF.

This clone came up once. This sequence joins TRBV18 and TRBJ1-5; a possible D gene is TRBD1 (6 bases). Germline CDR1 and CDR2: KGHSH and LQKENI. This CDR3 region has 15 residues. The V end lost 0 bases, the J end lost 6 bases, and 12 bases lay between the germline ends. The CDR3, as DNA: TGTGCCAGCTCACCACCGGGGGCAGGGAGTCAGCCCCAGCATTTT. It translates to CASSPPGAGSQPQHF. The whole variable domain, filled in from reference TRBV18 and TRBJ1-5, reads NAGVMQNPRHLVRRRGQEARLRCSPMKGHSHVYWYRQLPEEGLKFMVYLQKENIIDESGMPKERFSAEFPKEGPSILRIQQVVRGDSAAYFCASSPPGAGSQPQHFGDGTRLSIL.

The gene calls are TRBV7-6 and TRBJ2-7; TRBD2 agrees at 14 bases. The CDR3 runs 17 residues. From germline, CDR1 is SGHVS and CDR2 FNYEAQ. V was clipped by 5 bases and J by 4 bases; unmatched bases: 10. CDR3 in amino acids: CASSTRLAGGPAYEQYF. The CDR3 DNA follows: TGTGCCAGCAGCACCCGACTAGCGGGAGGGCCTGCGTACGAGCAGTACTTC.

V gene TRBV5-4 combines with J gene TRBJ2-1, with D perhaps matching TRBD2 (6 bases). The germline V gene encodes CDR1 SGHNT and CDR2 YYREEE (reference sequence). V gave up 10 bases and J gave up 5 bases, with 19 bases separating them. There are 14 residues in the CDR3. CDR3 region: CAVGPGVRDNEQFF. Written as DNA, the CDR3 is TGTGCCGTAGGGCCGGGAGTTCGCGACAATGAGCAGTTCTTC.

The CDR3 spells CASSQDWGPRTGAHEQFF. CDR3 in DNA: TGTGCCAGCAGCCAAGATTGGGGACCCCGGACAGGGGCCCATGAGCAGTTCTTC. V gene TRBV7-9 combines with J gene TRBJ2-1; 9 bases are shared with TRBD1. The V gene end was trimmed by 5 bases and the J gene end by 8 bases; junction bases not matched to a gene: 19. Germline-derived CDR1 and CDR2 are SEHNR and FQNEAQ (reference sequence). This CDR3 region has 18 residues.

On this clone: This specimen includes other DNA sequences encoding the same CDR3. The chain joins TRBV12-3 or TRBV12-4 to TRBJ2-1, with D possibly TRBD1 on 5 matching bases. The CDR3 has 13 residues. The germline V and J ends were trimmed by 3 bases and 6 bases, with 9 bases remaining between them. As DNA, the CDR3 is TGTGCCAGCAGTTTGGGGCAGGGCAATGAGCAGTTCTTC. It yields the protein CASSLGQGNEQFF.

This clone was seen a few times. The chain combines TRBV24-1 with TRBJ1-3; 7 bases align to TRBD1. This CDR3 contains 14 residues. J gave up 4 bases and V 3 bases, and 2 bases lay outside the gene matches. In germline, CDR1 is KGHDR, CDR2 SFDVKD. The CDR3 sequence is CATSDDRVGNTIYF. The DNA of the CDR3 is TGTGCCACCAGTGATGACAGGGTCGGAAACACCATATATTTT.

The chain joins TRBV2 to TRBJ2-1; D is ambiguous. CDR1 and CDR2 (germline): SNHLY, FYNNEI. The CDR3 sequence is 13 residues long. The ends were cut back, 2 bases at V and 5 bases at J, with 7 bases in the middle. For the CDR3, the DNA is TGTGCCAGCAGTGAACTTCGGGACAATGAGCAGTTCTTC. Its translation is CASSELRDNEQFF.

V and J are TRBV19 and TRBJ2-4, with TRBD1 matching over 7 bases. Germline V lookup: CDR1 LNHDA, CDR2 SQIVND (reference sequence). This CDR3 contains 16 residues. Losses at the gene ends were 3 bases for V and 0 bases for J; bases not matched to a gene: 5. The CDR3 DNA reads TGTGCCAGTAGTATTAGGGGGCCAGTAGCCAAAAACATTCAGTACTTC. It specifies CASSIRGPVAKNIQYF.

This clone has a single count. The chain has TRBV7-9 and TRBJ2-1, with D uncertain. Germline-derived CDR1 and CDR2 are SEHNR and FQNEAQ (reference sequence). The CDR3 is made up of 12 amino acids. The ends were cut back, 5 bases at V and 3 bases at J, with 5 bases in the middle. CDR3 DNA sequence: TGTGCCAGCAGCCTTATCTACAATGAGCAGTTCTTC. Amino acids: CASSLIYNEQFF.

The chain uses TRBV9 and TRBJ1-2, with 7 bases lining up with TRBD1. The V gene end was trimmed by 4 bases and the J gene end by 4 bases; junction bases not matched to a gene: 7. In germline, CDR1 is SGDLS, CDR2 YYNGEE. This CDR3 contains 14 residues. The DNA of the CDR3 is TGTGCCAGCAGCTCGCCGGGACAGATCTATGGCTACACCTTC. Amino acid sequence: CASSSPGQIYGYTF.